The 13 T cell receptor beta chains below were found in one sample sequenced in a study of CD8+CD57+ T cells in acquired aplastic anemia. The authors sequenced patients whose flow cytometry had shown CD8+CD57+ cell expansion. It was genomic DNA that served as the template for profiling TCR beta VDJ and CDR3. Each CDR3 protein gets one entry after TCRdb re-called the reads with MiXCR. The profile covers approximately 200,000 distinct CDR3 sequences, with roughly 53% appearing a single time and just under 20% taken by the ten largest. Source material: sorted CD4+, CD8+, or CD8+CD57+ T cells (not recorded which) from PBMCs. The receptors stem from a human donor with aplastic anemia.

On this clonotype itself: A much more abundant neighbour one base away suggests this may be a read error. The rearrangement uses TRBV5-1 and TRBJ1-2, with TRBD1 as a possible D gene (6 bases). The CDR3 spans 14 residues. V was pared by 3 bases and J by 3 bases, with 12 bases between. CDR1 and CDR2 from the germline V gene are SGHRS and YFSETQ. The CDR3 DNA is TGCGCCAGCAGCTGGGAGTCAGGGGACTATGGCTACACCTTC. Encoded protein: CASSWESGDYGYTF.

This clonotype appeared many times. The V and J genes are TRBV30 and TRBJ2-3; TRBD2 is a possible D gene (5 bases). This CDR3 spans 15 amino acids. Germline V CDR1 and CDR2: GTSNPN, SVGIG (reference sequence). V lost 0 bases and J lost 1, with 11 bases in between. The CDR3 is CAWSVQTTRTDTQYF. In nucleotides, the CDR3 is TGTGCCTGGAGTGTACAGACTACTCGCACAGATACGCAGTATTTT. Complete variable domain (other parts from reference TRBV30 and TRBJ2-3): SQTIHQWPATLVQPVGSPLSLECTVEGTSNPNLYWYRQAAGRGLQLLFYSVGIGQISSEVPQNLSASRPQDRQFILSSKKLLLSDSGFYLCAWSVQTTRTDTQYFGPGTRLTVL.

This clonotype came up once. CDR3 nucleotides: TGTGCCAGCAGCGTAGGGACGGTCGCGAACACCGGGGAGCTGTTTTTT. Translation: CASSVGTVANTGELFF. This rearrangement joins TRBV7-8 to TRBJ2-2; D may match TRBD1 or TRBD2 (5 bases each). The V end lost 5 bases, the J end lost 0 bases, and 13 bases lay between the germline ends. Germline V gene sequence: CDR1 SGHVS, CDR2 FQNEAQ. This CDR3 has 16 amino acids.

This chain uses TRBV19 with TRBJ1-5; TRBD1 might be the D (5 bases). CDR3 size: 13 residues. Trimming stripped 6 bases from V and 3 bases from J, with 9 bases between. CDR1 and CDR2 from the germline V gene are LNHDA and SQIVND (reference sequence). CDR3 bases: TGTGCCAGTAGCTCAGGGCTCAATCAGCCCCAGCATTTT. This translates into CASSSGLNQPQHF.

The rearrangement links TRBV9 to TRBJ2-3; TRBD2 is a possible D gene (7 bases). V was trimmed by 1 base and J by 2 bases, leaving 11 bases between them. Germline V gives CDR1 SGDLS, CDR2 YYNGEE. CDR3 length: 15 residues. Here the CDR3 DNA reads TGTGCCAGCAGCGTAAAGGGGGACTACACAGATACGCAGTATTTT. It codes for CASSVKGDYTDTQYF.

This clonotype occurred many times. The V call is TRBV7-6, the J call TRBJ1-1, with D possibly TRBD1 on 5 matching bases. The CDR3 runs to 14 residues. Trimming cost V 3 bases and J 6 bases, with 14 bases left between them. Germline V lookup: CDR1 SGHVS, CDR2 FNYEAQ. CDR3 residues: CASSFVGAGAEAFF. CDR3 DNA sequence: TGTGCCAGCAGCTTTGTTGGGGCAGGCGCTGAAGCTTTCTTT.

This clonotype was seen at least ten times. This chain uses TRBV20-1 with TRBJ2-6; 7 nucleotides align to TRBD2. J was trimmed by 2 bases and V by 6 bases; bases with no gene match: 7. CDR1 is DFQATT and CDR2 is SNEGSKA in the germline V gene (reference sequence). The CDR3 covers 15 residues. CDR3 sequence reads: CSAHRGETGANVLTF. The CDR3 nucleotides read TGCAGTGCCCACCGGGGGGAGACTGGGGCCAACGTCCTGACTTTC.

V gene TRBV15 combines with J gene TRBJ1-6; possibly TRBD1 for D (5 bases). The germline V gene has CDR1 LNHNV and CDR2 YYDKDF (reference sequence). This CDR3 is 15 amino acids long. The V gene lost 0 bases and the J gene lost 10 bases, with 13 bases spanning the gap. The CDR3 DNA reads as TGTGCCACCAGCAGAGAGGGCAGGGTTGGATCACCCCTCCACTTT. Encoded protein: CATSREGRVGSPLHF.

The rearrangement joins TRBV19 to TRBJ2-4, with 8 bases fitting TRBD1. This CDR3 is 15 amino acids long. Germline V CDR1 and CDR2: LNHDA, SQIVND (reference sequence). J gave up 2 bases and V 10 bases, and 10 bases lay outside the gene matches. The CDR3 DNA sequence: TGTGCCACCACCGCAGGGGGCTTGTCCAAAAACATTCAGTACTTC. Its protein product is CATTAGGLSKNIQYF.

This clonotype has at least ten counts. The rearrangement uses TRBV29-1 and TRBJ2-5; the match to TRBD1 covers 9 bases. The CDR3 is 13 residues long. V shed 6 bases and J 4 bases; nucleotides not matched to a gene: 6. Germline assignment: CDR1 SQVTM and CDR2 ANQGSEA. CDR3 bases: TGCAGCGTACAACAGGGGGCGCGAGAGACCCAGTACTTC. This encodes CSVQQGARETQYF.

This clonotype was observed many times. V usage is TRBV5-4 and J usage is TRBJ1-4; D is undetermined. The CDR3 is 14 amino acids. Germline V CDR1 and CDR2: SGHNT, YYREEE (reference sequence). Between the trimmed V and J ends, which lost 4 bases and 7 bases, there was a span of 14 bases. This CDR3 reads CASSHRQGPEKLFF. In nucleotides, the CDR3 is TGTGCCAGCAGCCACCGGCAAGGACCTGAAAAACTGTTTTTT.

This clonotype has ten or more counts. The chain couples TRBV5-1 to TRBJ1-3; no firm D call. The V gene lost 6 bases and the J gene lost 3 bases, with 10 bases spanning the gap. This CDR3 is 13 amino acids long. Germline CDR1 SGHRS, CDR2 YFSETQ. The CDR3 DNA reads TGCGCCAGCACGGAAGGGAATGGAAACACCATATATTTT. This encodes CASTEGNGNTIYF.

This clonotype was seen many times. The chain carries TRBV12-3 or TRBV12-4 and TRBJ1-6; D gene ambiguous. The length of the CDR3 is 15 residues. The V end was cut by 8 bases, the J end by 7 bases, with 18 bases between. The CDR3 DNA follows: TGTGCCAGCGGCTACTCGACTGGTCTAAATTCACCCCTCCACTTT. Translated, it gives CASGYSTGLNSPLHF.